This TCR beta chain was recorded in a study of early T cells in non-severe SARS-CoV-2 infection. Study summary: Unsorted whole-blood RNA was sequenced in bulk, leaving chains unpaired.

Turning to this clonotype: Its antigen is not known.

Germline V CDR1 and CDR2: SGHNT, YYREEE (reference sequence). The CDR3 contains 14 residues. Trimming shortened V by 2 bases and J by 2 bases, and 5 bases separated the two germline ends. Individual cDNA molecules were tagged with unique molecular identifiers, the study reported. TCRdb passed the 5' RACE reads through MiXCR, listing each CDR3 protein once. The top ten clones hold approximately 5.4% of a sample with approximately 47,000 distinct CDR3 sequences, less than 10% of them seen once. General study points: In VDJdb matching, anti-spike CD8 responses were favored while private and CD4 specificities went missing.

Sequences were derived from whole blood, sampled at baseline. The sequence was collected from an adult who was a healthcare worker with PCR-confirmed SARS-CoV-2 infection or an uninfected control (not recorded which). This chain connects TRBV5-4 to TRBJ1-6; D is unresolved. CDR3 nucleotides: TGTGCCAGCAGCTTAGCTACCTATAATTCACCCCTCCACTTT. Amino acids: CASSLATYNSPLHF.